A selection of T cell receptor beta chains follows, all from one sample in a study of beta chain features in type 1 diabetes. Assay used: immunoSEQ multiplex PCR; TCRdb lists only in-frame clones, some missing. The repertoire consists of around 500,000 clones, with approximately 10% occurring once and the leading ten covering 0.045% to 0.06%. The sequenced material came from naive CD4+ T cells from blood. These receptors were taken from a woman between 18 and 30 years old in good health. CDR3s leave out the opening cysteine and the closing phenylalanine or tryptophan.

J gene,V gene,CDR3 protein
TRBJ1-2,TRBV7-2,ASSPIRAGNGYT
TRBJ2-1,TRBV11-1,ASSLNRYNEQF
TRBJ2-1,TRBV28,ASSWTSGGSKF
TRBJ1-2,TRBV29-1,SVSNLAGQGHYGYT
TRBJ1-3,TRBV9,ASSPQGPPDTIY
TRBJ1-5,TRBV7-9,ASGAGGNQPQH
TRBJ2-5,TRBV25-1,ASSEVPPQETQY
TRBJ1-4,TRBV12-5,ASGSQRLGKLF
TRBJ2-7,TRBV5-1,ASSLVAGEDEQY
TRBJ2-5,TRBV2,ASGRQGVGETQY
TRBJ2-7,TRBV7-2,ASSLAGGSLSYEQY
TRBJ1-2,TRBV5-1,ASSLNSISTVTGYT
TRBJ2-3,TRBV10-3,ATRQGLIPTSTDTQY
TRBJ2-2,TRBV5-1,ASSPLSENTGELF
TRBJ2-3,TRBV7-2,ASSQTGGIVGTDTQY
TRBJ1-1,TRBV15,ATSVRQGSEAF
TRBJ2-1,TRBV19,ASTTRTSGGNEQF
TRBJ2-1,TRBV14,ASRGRDRIYNEQF
TRBJ2-3,TRBV15,ATSSGLAGSTDTQY
TRBJ2-5,TRBV7-2,ASSFSGRGHETQY
TRBJ2-3,TRBV2,ASSMTGMRTDTQY
TRBJ2-5,TRBV12-5,ASASVTGYGTQY
TRBJ2-5,TRBV15,ATRKSGGQETQY
TRBJ1-5,TRBV19,ASSLWNQPQH
TRBJ2-4,TRBV29-1,SASTGVMGGIQY
TRBJ1-2,TRBV14,ASSPTLGSNYGYT
TRBJ2-4,TRBV9,ASSVDSSGANIQY
TRBJ2-5,TRBV28,ASSGGGAQETQY
TRBJ1-2,TRBV4-1,ASSLAGIDGYT
TRBJ2-1,TRBV9,ASSVRTSVAYNEQF
TRBJ1-5,TRBV30,AWSVENSNQPQH
TRBJ1-6,TRBV7-8,ASSFDSQGVNSPLH
TRBJ2-5,TRBV28,ASSWRETQY
TRBJ1-1,TRBV2,ASSEAEAGMNTEAF
TRBJ2-7,TRBV30,ARGREGIHEQY
TRBJ1-1,TRBV7-8,ASSRQARSEAF
TRBJ1-2,TRBV7-9,ASSFQGADGYT
TRBJ1-5,TRBV30,AWSVSGTNQPQH
TRBJ2-2,TRBV6-5,ASSYVGPGELF
TRBJ2-1,TRBV9,ASSVGLRWDNEQF
TRBJ2-3,TRBV6-5,ASSPRGSTDTQY
TRBJ1-3,TRBV6-6,ASSYLPSSGNTIY
TRBJ1-3,TRBV9,ASSPTPY
TRBJ2-5,TRBV7-9,ASSADRAYQETQY
TRBJ1-1,TRBV5-4,ASSHSGTGTWSEAF
TRBJ2-1,TRBV25-1,ASSELGTGIYNEQF
TRBJ2-3,TRBV2,ASLRTSGSTDTQY
TRBJ1-5,TRBV2,ASRYSNQPQH
TRBJ2-3,TRBV2,ASRMDRGPDTQY
TRBJ1-1,TRBV29-1,SVDEGWLDTEAF
TRBJ2-1,TRBV2,ASSEQF
TRBJ1-1,TRBV30,AWSSSRTGMNTEAF
TRBJ2-4,TRBV18,ASSPEAKNIQY
TRBJ1-1,TRBV27,ASRRQGWTEAF
TRBJ2-2,TRBV5-1,ASSLDRSNTGELF
TRBJ2-2,TRBV6-5,ASSYLWTGPGELF
TRBJ2-3,TRBV29-1,SVRTSGWADTQY